This T cell receptor (beta chain) was identified in a study of response to subunit inactivated influenza vaccine. One entry per CDR3 protein results from TCRdb running MiXCR on the RT-PCR reads. This sample carries roughly 710,000 distinct CDR3 sequences, around 15% of them seen once, and the ten largest clones take less than 8.5%. The CDR3 runs to 12 residues. CDR1 is SGHRS and CDR2 is YFSETQ in the germline V gene. V lost 4 bases, J lost 5 bases, and 10 bases lay in between. The chain uses TRBV5-1 and TRBJ2-7; perhaps TRBD1 as D (6 bases). The material was PBMCs from blood, obtained around two weeks before vaccination. This clonotype was obtained from a man aged 50 to 59 who received an inactivated influenza vaccine. The CDR3 bases are TGCGCCAGCAGCCAGGACAGAAACGAGCAGTACTTC. The encoded protein is CASSQDRNEQYF.